The present TCR beta chain was sequenced within a study of T cell responses to AZD1222 COVID-19 vaccine. Study-level background: Pooling covered second doses at about 4 or about 12 weeks. Study-wide results and limits: The study found Spike-specific TCR breadth and depth rose after two AZD1222 doses. Targets within unmutated variant regions were reportedly found for nearly half of spike-specific TCRs.

Only in-frame clones appear in the TCRdb table, and some are missing; sequencing was by immunoSEQ multiplex PCR. The sample includes 140,000 to 150,000 clones, around 89% of them seen just once. As to this clone: As yet, its antigen is unknown.

The CDR3 is 17 amino acids. Germline CDR1 and CDR2: LGHNA and YNFKEQ. Trimming left V 0 bases short and J 6 bases short, with 18 bases between. The gene calls are TRBV4-2 and TRBJ1-5, with D tentatively TRBD1 (5 bases). Sequencing used peripheral blood, obtained on day 0 of AZD1222 vaccination. The TCR comes from an adult in good health. This CDR3 is CASSQDLQGRPLQPQHF. CDR3 DNA: TGTGCCAGCAGCCAAGATCTCCAGGGACGGCCCCTTCAGCCCCAGCATTTT.